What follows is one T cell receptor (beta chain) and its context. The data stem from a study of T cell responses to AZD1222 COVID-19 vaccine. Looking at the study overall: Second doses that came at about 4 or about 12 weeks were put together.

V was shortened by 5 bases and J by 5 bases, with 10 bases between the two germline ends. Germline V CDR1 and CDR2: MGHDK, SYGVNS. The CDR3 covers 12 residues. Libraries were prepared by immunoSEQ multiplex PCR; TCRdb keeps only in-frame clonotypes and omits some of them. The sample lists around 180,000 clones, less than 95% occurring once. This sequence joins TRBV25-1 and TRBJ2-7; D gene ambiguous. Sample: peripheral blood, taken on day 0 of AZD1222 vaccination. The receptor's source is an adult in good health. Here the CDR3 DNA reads TGTGCCAGCAGTTATCGACAAGACGAGCAGTACTTC. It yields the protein CASSYRQDEQYF.